A single sample gave rise to the 28 T cell receptor beta chains below, sequenced in a study of blood T cell repertoires in COVID-19. Sequencing was performed with immunoSEQ multiplex PCR; in TCRdb, only in-frame clones are kept and a portion is missing. Here the sample spans fewer than 700,000 clones, roughly 91% being singletons. Sequenced sample: peripheral blood. All receptors come from a woman between 45 and 60 years old with COVID-19, enrolled during active disease.

V and J are TRBV28 and TRBJ1-6, with D possibly matching TRBD1 (5 bases). Germline V gene data show CDR1 as MDHEN and CDR2 as SYDVKM. The V gene lost 8 bases and the J gene lost 0 bases, with 20 bases spanning the gap. This CDR3 spans 18 amino acids. CDR3 nucleotides: TGTGCCAGCCTGAGGGACTACACTAAGAGCTCCTATAATTCACCCCTCCACTTT. It translates to CASLRDYTKSSYNSPLHF.

The chain carries TRBV11-2 and TRBJ1-6; unclear D gene. Germline V CDR1 and CDR2: SGHAT, FQNNGV. Trimming pared 4 bases from V and 4 bases from J, leaving 11 bases between. The CDR3 consists of 15 residues. CDR3 in amino acids: CASSYPVEYNSPLHF. DNA of the CDR3: TGTGCCAGCAGCTATCCGGTCGAATATAATTCACCCCTCCACTTT.

The chain joins TRBV29-1 to TRBJ2-1; D remains ambiguous. Deletions cut 3 bases from V and 9 bases from J, with 12 bases between. Germline CDR1 reads SQVTM; CDR2 reads ANQGSEA. CDR3 length: 12 residues. The CDR3 DNA follows: TGCAGCGTTGATGAGGCTTATAGTGAGCAGTTCTTC. Residues: CSVDEAYSEQFF.

The V call is TRBV29-1, the J call TRBJ1-5; 8 bases are shared with TRBD1. Germline CDR1 reads SQVTM; CDR2 reads ANQGSEA. The V and J ends lost 4 bases and 3 bases, in that order; junction bases with no gene match: 2. The CDR3 is made up of 13 amino acids. CDR3 coding DNA: TGCAGCGTTGGGGACAGGCTCAATCAGCCCCAGCATTTT. The encoded protein is CSVGDRLNQPQHF.

The J gene is TRBJ1-5, the V gene TRBV7-6, with 8 bases that match TRBD1. V lost 4 bases to trimming and J lost 4 bases; unmatched junction nucleotides: 6. The CDR3 loop spans 15 amino acids. The germline V gene encodes CDR1 SGHVS and CDR2 FNYEAQ. CDR3 region: CASSSEDRANQPQHF. Written as DNA, the CDR3 is TGTGCCAGCAGCTCAGAGGACAGGGCTAATCAGCCCCAGCATTTT.

This clone was counted once. V gene TRBV24-1 combines with J gene TRBJ2-5, with 10 nucleotides matching TRBD1. CDR3 size: 16 residues. V lost 4 bases and J lost 4; bases outside the gene matches: 8. Germline V CDR1 and CDR2: KGHDR, SFDVKD. The CDR3: CATSDPTGGARETQYF. Here the CDR3 DNA reads TGTGCCACCAGTGACCCGACAGGGGGCGCGAGAGAGACCCAGTACTTC.

The gene calls are TRBV29-1 and TRBJ1-2; TRBD1 matches at 9 bases. The CDR3 length is 13 residues. The germline gives CDR1 SQVTM, CDR2 ANQGSEA. Trimming cost V 1 base and J 10 bases; bases outside gene matches: 7. CDR3 DNA sequence: TGCAGCGTTGAAGTCCGGGACAGGGTTGTCTACACCTTC. Translation: CSVEVRDRVVYTF.

The rearrangement links TRBV10-2 to TRBJ1-2; D not certain. V lost 2 bases and J 4 bases, leaving 14 bases between the germline ends. Germline V gives CDR1 WSHSY, CDR2 SAAADI. CDR3 length: 15 residues. The CDR3 here is CASSERGRLGYGYTF. The CDR3 nucleotides are TGCGCCAGCAGTGAGAGAGGGCGGTTGGGCTATGGCTACACCTTC.

The rearrangement links TRBV5-1 to TRBJ1-2; TRBD1 is a possible D gene (5 bases). The CDR3 totals 15 residues. The V and J ends lost 4 bases and 5 bases respectively, with 18 bases between them. Per the germline V gene, CDR1 is SGHRS and CDR2 is YFSETQ. This chain's CDR3 is CASSQVGGDRYGYTF. In nucleotides, the CDR3 is TGCGCCAGCAGCCAAGTCGGGGGAGATCGGTATGGCTACACCTTC.

The V call is TRBV5-1, the J call TRBJ1-1; D unresolved. Trimming shortened V by 4 bases and J by 4 bases, and 17 bases separated the two germline ends. The CDR3 sequence is 15 residues long. The germline gives CDR1 SGHRS, CDR2 YFSETQ. Written as DNA, the CDR3 is TGCGCCAGCAGCAGAACCTCAGATGGCGGCACTGAAGCTTTCTTT. Amino acids: CASSRTSDGGTEAFF.

The chain joins TRBV19 to TRBJ2-7; a possible D gene is TRBD2 (5 bases). In germline, CDR1 is LNHDA, CDR2 SQIVND (reference sequence). The CDR3 contains 14 residues. With 6 bases removed from V and 2 bases from J, the gap between germline ends came to 14 bases. This chain's CDR3 is CASSSRGSPYEQYF. The CDR3 nucleotides read TGTGCCAGTAGCTCTAGAGGGAGCCCCTACGAGCAGTACTTC.

This rearrangement joins TRBV21-1 to TRBJ2-3; the table's D call of TRBD1 was not tested on the DNA. TRBV21-1 is classified as a pseudogene. The CDR3 is 12 amino acids. The CDR3 sequence is CASTPGADTQYF. In DNA, the CDR3 is TGTGCCAGTACTCCAGGGGCCGATACGCAGTATTTT.

The chain combines TRBV28 with TRBJ1-3; 12 bases line up with TRBD1. Germline V gene data show CDR1 as MDHEN and CDR2 as SYDVKM. The CDR3 totals 20 residues. Trimming took 6 bases from V and 4 from J; bases not matched to a gene: 19. In nucleotides, the CDR3 is TGTGCCAGCAGCTTAAAATCCGGGACAGGGGGCGCAGTATACGGAAACACCATATATTTT. As protein: CASSLKSGTGGAVYGNTIYF.

The V call is TRBV7-3, the J call TRBJ2-3; D is possibly TRBD1 (5 bases). The CDR3 has 15 residues. Looked up from germline, CDR1 is SGHTA and CDR2 is FQGTGA. V was cut by 5 bases and J by 0 bases, with 12 bases left in between. The CDR3 DNA reads as TGTGCCAGCAGCCAGGGAATTCTTAGCACAGATACGCAGTATTTT. This translates into CASSQGILSTDTQYF.

V gene TRBV19 combines with J gene TRBJ1-4; D is undetermined. The CDR3 contains 15 residues. Germline CDR1 and CDR2: LNHDA and SQIVND (reference sequence). V was clipped by 3 bases and J by 3 bases, with 11 bases between them. Written as DNA, the CDR3 is TGTGCCAGTAGTATGGCGTCGGGGTCTAATGAAAAACTGTTTTTT. Protein product: CASSMASGSNEKLFF.

CDR3 loop: CASSLTGWSGGTTDTQYF. The CDR3 DNA reads TGCGCCAGCAGCTTAACAGGGTGGAGCGGGGGAACCACAGATACGCAGTATTTT. The chain combines TRBV5-1 with TRBJ2-3, with TRBD2 identical over 8 bases. The V segment lost 2 bases and the J segment 2 bases; nucleotides outside the gene matches: 13. There are 18 residues in the CDR3. Germline V gives CDR1 SGHRS, CDR2 YFSETQ.

The V gene is TRBV7-9, the J gene TRBJ2-7; 9 bases align to TRBD1. CDR1 SEHNR and CDR2 FQNEAQ come from the germline V gene (reference sequence). With 6 bases clipped from V and 5 bases from J, the junction kept 11 bases outside the gene matches. The CDR3 runs to 15 residues. Here the CDR3 reads CASRPQDRGGNEQYF. CDR3 DNA: TGTGCCAGCAGACCCCAGGACAGGGGTGGCAACGAGCAGTACTTC.

This chain joins TRBV14 and TRBJ1-1, with D possibly TRBD1 on 5 matching bases. V lost 4 bases and J lost 3, with 9 bases in between. The length of the CDR3 is 13 residues. The germline CDR1 and CDR2 sequences are SGHDN and FVKESK. This chain's CDR3 is CASSLSGDTEAFF. In DNA, the CDR3 is TGTGCCAGCAGCCTCTCGGGGGACACTGAAGCTTTCTTT. Based on the CDR3 plus reference TRBV14 and TRBJ1-1, the full variable domain is EAGVTQFPSHSVIEKGQTVTLRCDPISGHDNLYWYRRVMGKEIKFLLHFVKESKQDESGMPNNRFLAERTGGTYSTLKVQPAELEDSGVYFCASSLSGDTEAFFGQGTRLTVV.

This chain joins TRBV6-4 and TRBJ1-5, with D possibly matching TRBD1 (5 bases). CDR3 length: 13 amino acids. Germline V CDR1 and CDR2: MRHNA, SNTAGT. Trimming removed 4 bases at V and 3 bases at J, with 7 bases between. The CDR3 sequence: CASSGQFNQPQHF. The CDR3 DNA is TGTGCCAGCAGTGGACAGTTCAATCAGCCCCAGCATTTT.

This chain joins TRBV4-1 and TRBJ2-5; D may be TRBD2 (6 bases). This CDR3 has 15 amino acids. Between the trimmed V and J ends, which lost 0 bases and 9 bases, there was a span of 17 bases. CDR1 is MGHRA, CDR2 YSYEKL, per germline. Written as DNA, the CDR3 is TGCGCCAGCAGCCAAGATTCCGCCGCCTGGGAGGCCCAGTACTTC. Translation gives CASSQDSAAWEAQYF.

This chain joins TRBV3-1 (or the pseudogene TRBV3-2) and TRBJ1-1; a possible D gene is TRBD1 (5 bases). Germline CDR1 is LGHDT and CDR2 is YNNKEL (reference sequence). Trimming left V 0 bases short and J 9 bases short, with 20 bases between. The CDR3 runs 16 residues. The CDR3 loop is CASSQEKGRGINKAFF. The DNA of the CDR3 is TGTGCCAGCAGCCAAGAAAAGGGGCGGGGGATCAACAAAGCTTTCTTT.

This sequence joins TRBV3-1 (or the pseudogene TRBV3-2) and TRBJ2-5; 10 bases are shared with TRBD2. The CDR3 is made up of 16 amino acids. The V gene end was trimmed by 1 base and the J gene end by 5 bases; junction bases not matched to a gene: 7. CDR1 and CDR2 (germline): LGHDT, YNNKEL (reference sequence). The CDR3 here is CASSQGSTSGVETQYF. In nucleotides, the CDR3 is TGTGCCAGCAGCCAAGGGTCTACTAGCGGGGTTGAGACCCAGTACTTC.

The rearrangement joins TRBV29-1 to TRBJ2-5; tentatively, D is TRBD2 (6 bases). This CDR3 has 17 amino acids. Per germline, CDR1 SQVTM and CDR2 ANQGSEA. V was cut by 0 bases and J by 2 bases, with 19 bases left in between. CDR3 DNA: TGCAGCGTTGAAGATCGGAGGGCCCACCTCGAGCAAGAGACCCAGTACTTC. Protein: CSVEDRRAHLEQETQYF. Looking up the rest from reference TRBV29-1 and TRBJ2-5 gives the full variable domain: SAVISQKPSRDICQRGTSLTIQCQVDSQVTMMFWYRQQPGQSLTLIATANQGSEATYESGFVIDKFPISRPNLTFSTLTVSNMSPEDSSIYLCSVEDRRAHLEQETQYFGPGTRLLVL.

The chain has TRBV5-4 and TRBJ2-1, with 8 bases that match TRBD1. This CDR3 is 15 amino acids long. Germline V gene lookup returns CDR1 SGHNT and CDR2 YYREEE (reference sequence). Losses at the gene ends were 5 bases for V and 4 bases for J; bases not matched to a gene: 8. CDR3 DNA sequence: TGTGCCAGCAGAACCGGGACAGGAAATTACAATGAGCAGTTCTTC. Its translation is CASRTGTGNYNEQFF.

About this clone: This sample also contains other DNA sequences that code for the same CDR3. The rearrangement joins TRBV27 to TRBJ2-2, with D perhaps matching TRBD2 (7 bases). CDR1 MNHEY and CDR2 SMNVEV come from the germline V gene (reference sequence). The CDR3 is 18 amino acids. V was cut by 4 bases and J by 2 bases, with 20 bases left in between. This CDR3 is CASSSRTSGGPNTGELFF. The CDR3 nucleotides are TGTGCCAGCAGTTCGCGGACTAGTGGGGGGCCTAACACCGGGGAGCTGTTTTTT.

V and J are TRBV6-2 or TRBV6-3 and TRBJ2-7, with D possibly being TRBD2 (6 bases). Between the trimmed V and J ends, which lost 4 bases and 5 bases, there was a span of 12 bases. The CDR3 extends over 13 amino acids. CDR1 and CDR2 (germline): MNHEY, SVGEGT. CDR3 amino acids: CASSFGTSDEQYF. The CDR3 nucleotides read TGTGCCAGCAGTTTTGGGACTTCTGACGAGCAGTACTTC.

The J gene is TRBJ1-2, the V gene TRBV19; 9 nucleotides match TRBD1. V shed 3 bases, J shed 8 bases, and the junction held 10 bases outside the gene matches. CDR3 length: 15 residues. CDR1 and CDR2 from the germline V gene are LNHDA and SQIVND (reference sequence). CDR3 residues: CASSIDRDRASGYTF. The CDR3 DNA reads as TGTGCCAGTAGTATCGACCGGGACAGGGCGAGCGGCTACACCTTC.

V gene TRBV4-1 combines with J gene TRBJ1-5; D may be TRBD1 (6 bases). Germline assignment: CDR1 MGHRA and CDR2 YSYEKL. This CDR3 is 15 amino acids long. The V end was cut by 0 bases, the J end by 3 bases, with 9 bases between. CDR3 sequence: CASSQDWGLNQPQHF. The CDR3, as DNA: TGCGCCAGCAGCCAAGATTGGGGGCTCAATCAGCCCCAGCATTTT.